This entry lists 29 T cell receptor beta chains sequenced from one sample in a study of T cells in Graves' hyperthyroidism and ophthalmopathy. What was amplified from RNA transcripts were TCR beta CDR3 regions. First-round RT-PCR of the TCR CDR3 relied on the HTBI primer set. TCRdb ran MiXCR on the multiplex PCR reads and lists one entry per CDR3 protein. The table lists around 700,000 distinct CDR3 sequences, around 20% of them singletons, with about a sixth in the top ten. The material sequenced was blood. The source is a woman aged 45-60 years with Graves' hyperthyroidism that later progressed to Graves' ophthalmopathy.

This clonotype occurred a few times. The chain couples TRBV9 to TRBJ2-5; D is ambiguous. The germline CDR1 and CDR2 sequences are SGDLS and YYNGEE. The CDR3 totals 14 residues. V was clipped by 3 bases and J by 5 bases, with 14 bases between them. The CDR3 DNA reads TGTGCCAGCAGCGAGTCTAATCGCAAGGAGACCCAGTACTTC. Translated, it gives CASSESNRKETQYF.

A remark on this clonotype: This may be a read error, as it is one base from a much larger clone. CDR3 nucleotides: TGTGCCAGCAGTCCCCGACGGACCACCGGGGAGCTGTTTTTT. Its protein product is CASSPRRTTGELFF. The chain has TRBV12-3 or TRBV12-4 and TRBJ2-2; D call uncertain. Trimming took 5 bases from V and 4 from J, leaving 11 bases between them. This CDR3 contains 14 residues.

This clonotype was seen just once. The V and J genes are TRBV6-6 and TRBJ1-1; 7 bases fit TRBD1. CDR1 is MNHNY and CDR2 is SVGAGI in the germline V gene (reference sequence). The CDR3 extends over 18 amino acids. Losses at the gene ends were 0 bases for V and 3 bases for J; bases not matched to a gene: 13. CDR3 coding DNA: TGTGCCAGCAGTTACTCCGACAGGGTGGGTTTTTCGCACACTGAAGCTTTCTTT. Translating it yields CASSYSDRVGFSHTEAFF.

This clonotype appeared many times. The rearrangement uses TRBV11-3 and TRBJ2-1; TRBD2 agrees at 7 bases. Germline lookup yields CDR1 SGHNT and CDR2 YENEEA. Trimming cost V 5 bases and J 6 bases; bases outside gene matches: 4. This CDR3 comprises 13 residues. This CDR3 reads CASSPRGGNEQFF. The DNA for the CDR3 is TGTGCCAGCAGCCCCCGCGGGGGCAATGAGCAGTTCTTC.

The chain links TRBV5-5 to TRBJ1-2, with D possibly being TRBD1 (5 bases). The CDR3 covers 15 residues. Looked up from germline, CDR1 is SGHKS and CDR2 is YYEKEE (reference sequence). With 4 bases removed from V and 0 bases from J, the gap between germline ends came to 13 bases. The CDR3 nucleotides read TGTGCCAGCAGCAGAGCGGGGGAACCTAACTATGGCTACACCTTC. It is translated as CASSRAGEPNYGYTF.

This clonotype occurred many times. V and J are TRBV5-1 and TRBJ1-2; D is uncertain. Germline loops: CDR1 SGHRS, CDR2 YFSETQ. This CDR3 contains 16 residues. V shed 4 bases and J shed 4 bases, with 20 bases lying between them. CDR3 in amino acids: CASSLPDPSSGYGYTF. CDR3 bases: TGCGCCAGCAGCCTCCCTGATCCTTCTTCGGGCTATGGCTACACCTTC.

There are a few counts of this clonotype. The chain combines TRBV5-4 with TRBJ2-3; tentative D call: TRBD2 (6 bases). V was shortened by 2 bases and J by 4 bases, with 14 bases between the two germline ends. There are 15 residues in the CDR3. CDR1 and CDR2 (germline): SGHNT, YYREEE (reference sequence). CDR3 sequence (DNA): TGTGCCAGCAGCTTCCAACGGAGGGTGGCAGATACGCAGTATTTT. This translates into CASSFQRRVADTQYF.

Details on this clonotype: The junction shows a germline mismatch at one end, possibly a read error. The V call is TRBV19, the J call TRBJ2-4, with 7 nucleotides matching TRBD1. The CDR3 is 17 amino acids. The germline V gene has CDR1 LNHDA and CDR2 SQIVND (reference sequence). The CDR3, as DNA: TGTGCCAGTAGCAGTATTAGCGTCGGGACAGCCGAAAACATTCAGTACTTC. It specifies CASSSISVGTAENIQYF.

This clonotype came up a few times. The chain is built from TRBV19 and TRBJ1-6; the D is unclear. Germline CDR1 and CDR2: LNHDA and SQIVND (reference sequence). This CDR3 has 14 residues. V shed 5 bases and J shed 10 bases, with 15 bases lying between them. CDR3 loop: CASSPKIGRSPLHF. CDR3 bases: TGTGCCAGTAGTCCCAAAATAGGAAGGTCACCCCTCCACTTT.

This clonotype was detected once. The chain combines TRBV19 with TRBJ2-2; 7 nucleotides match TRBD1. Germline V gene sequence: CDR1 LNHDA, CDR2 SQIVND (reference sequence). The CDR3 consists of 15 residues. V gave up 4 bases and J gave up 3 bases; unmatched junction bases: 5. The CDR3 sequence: CASSRGQPDTGELFF. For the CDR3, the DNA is TGTGCCAGTAGTAGGGGACAGCCCGACACCGGGGAGCTGTTTTTT.

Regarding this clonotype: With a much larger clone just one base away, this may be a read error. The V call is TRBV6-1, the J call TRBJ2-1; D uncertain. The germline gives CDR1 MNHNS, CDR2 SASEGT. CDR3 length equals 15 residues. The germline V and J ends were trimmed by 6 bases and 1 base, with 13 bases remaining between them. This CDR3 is CASSIHTVSYNEQFF. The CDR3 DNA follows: TGTGCCAGCAGCATACACACGGTTTCCTACAATGAGCAGTTCTTC.

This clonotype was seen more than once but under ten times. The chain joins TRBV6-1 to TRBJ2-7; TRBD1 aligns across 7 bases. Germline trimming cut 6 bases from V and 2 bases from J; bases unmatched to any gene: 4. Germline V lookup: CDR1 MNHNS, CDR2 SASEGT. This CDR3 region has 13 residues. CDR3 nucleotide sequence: TGTGCCAGCAGAACCGACAGGGCCTACGAGCAGTACTTC. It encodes CASRTDRAYEQYF.

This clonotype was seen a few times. Here the CDR3 DNA reads TGTGCCAGCAGTTCTATAGGGTCGATCTCACCCCTCCACTTT. Residues: CASSSIGSISPLHF. The chain is built from TRBV12-3 or TRBV12-4 and TRBJ1-6; D is ambiguous. The CDR3 is 14 amino acids. Trimming pared 4 bases from V and 10 bases from J, leaving 14 bases between.

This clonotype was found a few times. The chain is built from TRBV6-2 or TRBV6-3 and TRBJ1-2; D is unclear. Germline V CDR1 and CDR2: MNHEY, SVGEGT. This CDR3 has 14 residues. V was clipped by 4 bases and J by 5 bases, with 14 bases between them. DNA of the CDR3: TGTGCCAGCAGTTCCCGGGATGAGGGTTATGGCTACACCTTC. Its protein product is CASSSRDEGYGYTF.

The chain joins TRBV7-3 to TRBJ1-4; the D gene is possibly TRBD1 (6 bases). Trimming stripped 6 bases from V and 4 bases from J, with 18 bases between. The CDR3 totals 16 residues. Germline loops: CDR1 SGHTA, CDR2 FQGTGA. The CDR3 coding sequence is TGTGCCAGCAGTGCCGCGCCGGGGGCGGGTAATGAAAAACTGTTTTTT. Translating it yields CASSAAPGAGNEKLFF.

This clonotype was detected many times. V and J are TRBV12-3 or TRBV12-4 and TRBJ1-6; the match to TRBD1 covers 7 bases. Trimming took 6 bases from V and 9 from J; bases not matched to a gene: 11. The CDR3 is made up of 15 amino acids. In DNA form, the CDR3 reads TGTGCCAGCAGAGAGAACAGGGGAATTCGTTCACCCCTCCACTTT. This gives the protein CASRENRGIRSPLHF.

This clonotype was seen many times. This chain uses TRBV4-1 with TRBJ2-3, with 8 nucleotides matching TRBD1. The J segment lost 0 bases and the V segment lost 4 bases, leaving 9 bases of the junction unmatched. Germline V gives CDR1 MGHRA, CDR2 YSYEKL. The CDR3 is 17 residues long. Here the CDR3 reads CASSPYGQGTSTDTQYF. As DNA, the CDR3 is TGCGCCAGCAGCCCTTATGGACAGGGAACTAGCACAGATACGCAGTATTTT.

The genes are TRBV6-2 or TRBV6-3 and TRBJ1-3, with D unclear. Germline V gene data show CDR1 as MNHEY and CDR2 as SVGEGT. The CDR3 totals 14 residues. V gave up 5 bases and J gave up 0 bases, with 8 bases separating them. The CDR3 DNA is TGTGCCAGCAGTGGAGAGTCCTCTGGAAACACCATATATTTT. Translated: CASSGESSGNTIYF.

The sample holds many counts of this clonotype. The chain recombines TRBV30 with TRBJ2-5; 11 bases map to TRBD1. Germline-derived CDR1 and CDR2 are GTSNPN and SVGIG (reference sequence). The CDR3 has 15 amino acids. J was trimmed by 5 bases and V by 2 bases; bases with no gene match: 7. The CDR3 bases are TGTGCCTGGAGTCCCCGGACAGGGGGCGCGGAGACCCAGTACTTC. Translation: CAWSPRTGGAETQYF.

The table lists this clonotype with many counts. The CDR3 region has the DNA TGTGCTAGTGGGAACGACCGAACTAGCACAGATACGCAGTATTTT. This codes for CASGNDRTSTDTQYF. The chain is built from TRBV12-5 and TRBJ2-3; D ambiguous. Looked up from germline, CDR1 is LGHNT and CDR2 is FRNRAP. This CDR3 is 15 amino acids long. Trimming took 6 bases from V and 0 from J, leaving 13 bases between them.

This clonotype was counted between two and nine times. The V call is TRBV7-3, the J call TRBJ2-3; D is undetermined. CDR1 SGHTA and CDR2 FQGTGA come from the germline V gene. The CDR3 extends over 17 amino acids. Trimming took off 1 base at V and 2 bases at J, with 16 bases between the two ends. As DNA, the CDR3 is TGTGCCAGCAGCTTAATCTATCCCCCCACAGACACAGATACGCAGTATTTT. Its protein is CASSLIYPPTDTDTQYF.

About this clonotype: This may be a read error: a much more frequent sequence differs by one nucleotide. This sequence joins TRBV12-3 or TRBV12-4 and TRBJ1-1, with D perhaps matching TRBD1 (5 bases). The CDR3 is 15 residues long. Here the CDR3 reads CASSGEQVTNTGAFF. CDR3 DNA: TGTGCCAGCAGTGGAGAACAGGTTACGAACACTGGAGCTTTCTTT.

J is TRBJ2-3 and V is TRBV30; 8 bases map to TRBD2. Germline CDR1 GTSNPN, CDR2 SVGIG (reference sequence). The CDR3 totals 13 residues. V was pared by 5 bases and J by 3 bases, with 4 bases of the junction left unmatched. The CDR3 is CAWGSGETDTQYF. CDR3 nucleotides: TGTGCCTGGGGTAGCGGGGAGACAGATACGCAGTATTTT.

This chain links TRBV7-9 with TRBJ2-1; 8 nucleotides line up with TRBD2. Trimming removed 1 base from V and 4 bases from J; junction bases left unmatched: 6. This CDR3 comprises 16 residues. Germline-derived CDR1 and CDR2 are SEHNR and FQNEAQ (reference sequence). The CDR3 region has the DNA TGTGCCAGCAGCTTAGGGGGACTAGGGGCTTACAATGAGCAGTTCTTC. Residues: CASSLGGLGAYNEQFF. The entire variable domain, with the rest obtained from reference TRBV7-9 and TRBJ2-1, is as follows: DTGVSQNPRHKITKRGQNVTFRCDPISEHNRLYWYRQTLGQGPEFLTYFQNEAQLEKSRLLSDRFSAERPKGSFSTLEIQRTEQGDSAMYLCASSLGGLGAYNEQFFGPGTRLTVL.

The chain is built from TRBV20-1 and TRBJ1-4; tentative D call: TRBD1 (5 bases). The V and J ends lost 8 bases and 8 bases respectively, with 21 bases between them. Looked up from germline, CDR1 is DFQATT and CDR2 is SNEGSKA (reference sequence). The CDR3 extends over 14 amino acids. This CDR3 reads CSPRKPGTSEKLFF. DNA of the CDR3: TGCAGTCCAAGAAAGCCCGGGACGTCGGAAAAACTGTTTTTT.

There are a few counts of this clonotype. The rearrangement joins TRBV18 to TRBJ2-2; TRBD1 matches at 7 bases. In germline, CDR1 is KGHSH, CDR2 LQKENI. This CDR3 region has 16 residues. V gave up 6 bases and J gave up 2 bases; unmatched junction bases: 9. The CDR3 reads CASSSGQNINTGELFF. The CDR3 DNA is TGTGCCAGCTCGTCGGGACAGAATATCAACACCGGGGAGCTGTTTTTT.

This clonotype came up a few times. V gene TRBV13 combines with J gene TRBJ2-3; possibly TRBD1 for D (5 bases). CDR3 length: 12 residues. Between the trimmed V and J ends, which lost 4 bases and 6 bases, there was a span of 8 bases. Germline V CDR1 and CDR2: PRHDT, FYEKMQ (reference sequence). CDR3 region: CASSSGRDTQYF. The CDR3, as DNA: TGTGCCAGCAGCTCAGGGCGTGATACGCAGTATTTT. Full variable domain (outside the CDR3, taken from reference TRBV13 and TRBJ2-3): AAGVIQSPRHLIKEKRETATLKCYPIPRHDTVYWYQQGPGQDPQFLISFYEKMQSDKGSIPDRFSAQQFSDYHSELNMSSLELGDSALYFCASSSGRDTQYFGPGTRLTVL.

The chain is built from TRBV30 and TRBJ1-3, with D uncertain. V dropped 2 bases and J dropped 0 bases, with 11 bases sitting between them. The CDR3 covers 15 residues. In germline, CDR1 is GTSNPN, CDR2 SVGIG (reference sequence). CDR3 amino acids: CAWSLLARSGNTIYF. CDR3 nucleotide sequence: TGTGCCTGGAGTCTTTTGGCCCGCTCTGGAAACACCATATATTTT.

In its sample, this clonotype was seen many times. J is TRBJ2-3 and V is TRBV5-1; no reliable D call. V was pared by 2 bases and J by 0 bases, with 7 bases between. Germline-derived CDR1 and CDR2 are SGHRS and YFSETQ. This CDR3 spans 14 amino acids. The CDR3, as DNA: TGCGCCAGCAGCTTCCGATACAGCACAGATACGCAGTATTTT. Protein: CASSFRYSTDTQYF.